These 17 T cell receptor beta chains came from one sample sequenced in a study of beta chain features in type 1 diabetes. Study-wide results and limits: All four CD4+ subsets from Type 1 diabetes patients carried moderately but significantly shorter TCRB CDR3s.

No cognate antigen is known for these TCRs. What was sequenced were expressed TCRB transcripts, since all of the isolated RNA had been reverse transcribed. Using immunoSEQ multiplex PCR, the repertoire was profiled, and TCRdb retains in-frame clones only, with some absent. There are some 160,000 clones in the sample; around 8% occur only once, and around 0.5% lies in the top ten. The sequencing sample was made of central memory CD4+ T cells from blood. These receptor sequences come from a woman younger than 30 with type 1 diabetes.

The chain recombines TRBV19 with TRBJ1-5; D ambiguous. The germline CDR1 and CDR2 sequences are LNHDA and SQIVND (reference sequence). This CDR3 region has 13 residues. Deletions cut 1 base from V and 4 bases from J, with 5 bases between. CDR3 in DNA: TGTGCCAGTAGTATAGCGGGGAATCAGCCCCAGCATTTT. Amino acids: CASSIAGNQPQHF.

The chain couples TRBV30 to TRBJ2-7, with D maybe TRBD1 (6 bases). This CDR3 comprises 12 residues. Germline loops: CDR1 GTSNPN, CDR2 SVGIG (reference sequence). Trimming pared 3 bases from V and 4 bases from J, leaving 10 bases between. The CDR3 here is CAWSTGWYEQYF. CDR3 nucleotide sequence: TGTGCCTGGAGCACAGGGTGGTACGAGCAGTACTTC.

The rearrangement uses TRBV19 and TRBJ1-5, with 11 positions matching TRBD1. This CDR3 has 16 residues. The V gene's germline CDR1 is LNHDA and CDR2 SQIVND (reference sequence). V lost 7 bases and J lost 6; bases outside the gene matches: 11. The CDR3 DNA reads TGTGCCAGTACCCAACGAGAGGACAGGGGGCTTCAGCCCCAGCATTTT. It codes for CASTQREDRGLQPQHF.

This chain uses TRBV9 with TRBJ2-5; 7 bases map to TRBD2. The V segment lost 1 base and the J segment 3 bases; nucleotides outside the gene matches: 3. Germline V gene data show CDR1 as SGDLS and CDR2 as YYNGEE. The CDR3 loop spans 14 amino acids. The CDR3 loop reads CASSVNRGEETQYF. DNA of the CDR3: TGTGCCAGCAGCGTAAATCGGGGGGAAGAGACCCAGTACTTC.

The chain employs TRBV18 and TRBJ2-6, with D possibly being TRBD1 (6 bases). Germline V gives CDR1 KGHSH, CDR2 LQKENI. V dropped 0 bases and J dropped 2 bases, with 11 bases sitting between them. The CDR3 spans 17 residues. The CDR3 nucleotides read TGTGCCAGCTCACCACCGGGTAAGGGGGCTGGGGCCAACGTCCTGACTTTC. It codes for CASSPPGKGAGANVLTF. The full variable domain, in which reference TRBV18 and TRBJ2-6 provide the parts outside the CDR3, is NAGVMQNPRHLVRRRGQEARLRCSPMKGHSHVYWYRQLPEEGLKFMVYLQKENIIDESGMPKERFSAEFPKEGPSILRIQQVVRGDSAAYFCASSPPGKGAGANVLTFGAGSRLTVL.

This clone was counted only a few times. J is TRBJ1-6 and V is TRBV6-6, with 8 bases aligning to TRBD1. The CDR3 is 15 amino acids. Germline-derived CDR1 and CDR2 are MNHNY and SVGAGI (reference sequence). With V trimmed by 0 bases and J by 8 bases, 3 bases remained unmatched. The CDR3 sequence is CASSYSGQGYSPLHF. CDR3 nucleotide sequence: TGTGCCAGCAGTTACTCCGGACAGGGTTATTCACCCCTCCACTTT.

The V and J genes are TRBV5-1 and TRBJ2-1; 15 positions match TRBD2. V lost 4 bases to trimming and J lost 4 bases; unmatched junction nucleotides: 3. Germline CDR1 is SGHRS and CDR2 is YFSETQ. The CDR3 sequence is 16 residues long. CDR3: CASSPGTSGGYNEQFF. DNA of the CDR3: TGCGCCAGCAGCCCAGGGACTAGCGGGGGGTACAATGAGCAGTTCTTC.

The chain carries TRBV9 and TRBJ2-2; 9 bases are shared with TRBD2. This CDR3 has 15 amino acids. The germline V gene has CDR1 SGDLS and CDR2 YYNGEE. Losses at the gene ends were 0 bases for V and 5 bases for J; bases not matched to a gene: 2. The CDR3 DNA reads as TGTGCCAGCAGCGTAGGGGCGGGAGGGACCGGGGAGCTGTTTTTT. Residues: CASSVGAGGTGELFF.

The genes are TRBV7-2 and TRBJ1-2, with TRBD1 as a possible D gene (5 bases). V lost 3 bases to trimming and J lost 7 bases, with 12 bases between them. The CDR3 sequence is 13 residues long. CDR1 SGHTA and CDR2 FQGNSA come from the germline V gene. In DNA, the CDR3 is TGTGCCAGCAGCTTGCAGGGTAGAAGTGGCTACACCTTC. This encodes CASSLQGRSGYTF.

The chain has TRBV7-8 and TRBJ1-2; 7 nucleotides match TRBD1. The CDR3 extends over 14 amino acids. J gave up 8 bases and V 5 bases, and 11 bases lay outside the gene matches. The germline V gene has CDR1 SGHVS and CDR2 FQNEAQ. DNA for the CDR3: TGTGCCAGCAGCACTGACAGGGAAGGTAAAGGCTACACCTTC. Protein product: CASSTDREGKGYTF.

This clone was counted a few times. The V call is TRBV11-2, the J call TRBJ1-1, with D uncertain. The CDR3 is 14 amino acids. Germline lookup yields CDR1 SGHAT and CDR2 FQNNGV. Deletions cut 5 bases from V and 4 bases from J, with 14 bases between. The CDR3, as DNA: TGTGCCAGCAGCAAGAGCTTTGAGGGCACTGAAGCTTTCTTT. Residues: CASSKSFEGTEAFF.

This clone was picked up a small number of times. The chain has TRBV28 and TRBJ2-1; TRBD2 might be the D (5 bases). Germline V gene lookup returns CDR1 MDHEN and CDR2 SYDVKM. CDR3 length: 12 residues. V was pared by 9 bases and J by 5 bases, with 11 bases between. DNA for the CDR3: TGTGCCAGTAGTCGGGATGACAATGAGCAGTTCTTC. Encoded protein: CASSRDDNEQFF.

This clone was observed once. The V gene is TRBV11-2, the J gene TRBJ2-7; no firm D call. V lost 3 bases and J lost 3, with 9 bases in between. Germline CDR1 reads SGHAT; CDR2 reads FQNNGV. CDR3 length equals 13 residues. In DNA form, the CDR3 reads TGTGCCAGCAGCTTCTCGTCAGGCTACGAGCAGTACTTC. Protein sequence: CASSFSSGYEQYF.

The sample holds a few counts of this clone. V usage is TRBV28 and J usage is TRBJ2-3; unclear D gene. Germline CDR1 and CDR2: MDHEN and SYDVKM. V lost 3 bases and J lost 7, with 17 bases in between. The CDR3 contains 15 residues. CDR3: CASSLPSSTSYTQYF. In DNA form, the CDR3 reads TGTGCCAGCAGTTTGCCTAGTTCTACCAGTTATACGCAGTATTTT.

This clone has more than one count but fewer than ten. The chain combines TRBV7-9 with TRBJ2-3; D might be TRBD1 (6 bases). V was clipped by 5 bases and J by 2 bases, with 14 bases between them. The CDR3 runs to 15 residues. Germline V gene data show CDR1 as SEHNR and CDR2 as FQNEAQ (reference sequence). The CDR3 DNA sequence: TGTGCCAGCAGCCTAATAGGGGGTATCACAGATACGCAGTATTTT. It codes for CASSLIGGITDTQYF.

This chain joins TRBV30 and TRBJ1-2; D possibly corresponds to TRBD1 (6 bases). Germline V gene sequence: CDR1 GTSNPN, CDR2 SVGIG (reference sequence). The CDR3 covers 12 residues. Trimming removed 2 bases at V and 5 bases at J, with 9 bases between. CDR3 sequence: CAWSIGQYGYTF. The CDR3 DNA follows: TGTGCCTGGAGTATCGGACAGTATGGCTACACCTTC.

The chain couples TRBV2 to TRBJ1-4; 7 bases map to TRBD1. Germline V gives CDR1 SNHLY, CDR2 FYNNEI. V was pared by 3 bases and J by 7 bases, with 2 bases of the junction left unmatched. The CDR3 is made up of 13 amino acids. Written as DNA, the CDR3 is TGTGCCAGCAGTGACCGGGACAGTGAAAAACTGTTTTTT. Its translation is CASSDRDSEKLFF.